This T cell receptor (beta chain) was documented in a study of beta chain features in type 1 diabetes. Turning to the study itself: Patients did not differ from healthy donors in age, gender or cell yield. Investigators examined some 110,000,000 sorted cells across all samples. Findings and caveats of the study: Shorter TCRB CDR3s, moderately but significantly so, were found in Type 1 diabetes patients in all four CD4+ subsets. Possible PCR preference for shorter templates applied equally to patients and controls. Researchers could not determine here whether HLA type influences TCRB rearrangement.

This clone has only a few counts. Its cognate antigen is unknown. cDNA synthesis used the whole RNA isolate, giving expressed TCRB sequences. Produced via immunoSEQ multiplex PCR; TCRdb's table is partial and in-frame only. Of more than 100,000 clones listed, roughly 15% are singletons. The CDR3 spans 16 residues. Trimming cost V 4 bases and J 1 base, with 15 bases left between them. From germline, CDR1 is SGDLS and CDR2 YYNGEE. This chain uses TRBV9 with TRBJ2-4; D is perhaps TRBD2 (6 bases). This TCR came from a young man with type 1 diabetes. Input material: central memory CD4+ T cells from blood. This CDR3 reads CASSPPGGSAKNIQYF. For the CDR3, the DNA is TGTGCCAGCAGCCCACCCGGGGGATCGGCCAAAAACATTCAGTACTTC.